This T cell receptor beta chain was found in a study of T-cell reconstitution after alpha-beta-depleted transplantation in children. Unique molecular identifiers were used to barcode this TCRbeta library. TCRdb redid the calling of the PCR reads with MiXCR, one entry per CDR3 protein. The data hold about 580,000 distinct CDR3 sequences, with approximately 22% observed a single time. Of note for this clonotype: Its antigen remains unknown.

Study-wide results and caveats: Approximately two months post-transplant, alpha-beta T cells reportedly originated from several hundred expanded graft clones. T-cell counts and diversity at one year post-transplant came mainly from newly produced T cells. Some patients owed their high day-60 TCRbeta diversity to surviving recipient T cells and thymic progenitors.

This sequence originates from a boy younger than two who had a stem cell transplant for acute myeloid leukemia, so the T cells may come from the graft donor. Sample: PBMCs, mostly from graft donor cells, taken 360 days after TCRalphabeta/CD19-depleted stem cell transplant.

CDR3 protein: CASSHTGPFNYGYTF. CDR3 bases: TGCGCCAGCAGCCACACAGGTCCTTTTAACTATGGCTACACCTTC. The rearrangement joins TRBV4-1 to TRBJ1-2; a possible D gene is TRBD1 (5 bases). Germline V lookup: CDR1 MGHRA, CDR2 YSYEKL. Trimming cost V 3 bases and J 1 base, with 12 bases left between them. The CDR3 consists of 15 residues.